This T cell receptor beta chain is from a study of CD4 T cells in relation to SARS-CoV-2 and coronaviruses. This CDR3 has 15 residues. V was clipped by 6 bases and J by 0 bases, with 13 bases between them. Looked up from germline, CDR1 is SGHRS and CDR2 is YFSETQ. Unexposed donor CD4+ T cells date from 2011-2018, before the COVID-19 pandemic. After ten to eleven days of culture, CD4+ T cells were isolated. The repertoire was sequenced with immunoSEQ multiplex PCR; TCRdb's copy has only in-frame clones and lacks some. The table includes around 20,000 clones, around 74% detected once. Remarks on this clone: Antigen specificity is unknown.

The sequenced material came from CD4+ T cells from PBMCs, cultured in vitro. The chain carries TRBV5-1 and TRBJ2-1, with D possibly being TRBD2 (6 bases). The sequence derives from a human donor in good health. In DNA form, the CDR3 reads TGCGCCAGCACCCAACGGGGGAGCTCCTACAATGAGCAGTTCTTC. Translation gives CASTQRGSSYNEQFF.